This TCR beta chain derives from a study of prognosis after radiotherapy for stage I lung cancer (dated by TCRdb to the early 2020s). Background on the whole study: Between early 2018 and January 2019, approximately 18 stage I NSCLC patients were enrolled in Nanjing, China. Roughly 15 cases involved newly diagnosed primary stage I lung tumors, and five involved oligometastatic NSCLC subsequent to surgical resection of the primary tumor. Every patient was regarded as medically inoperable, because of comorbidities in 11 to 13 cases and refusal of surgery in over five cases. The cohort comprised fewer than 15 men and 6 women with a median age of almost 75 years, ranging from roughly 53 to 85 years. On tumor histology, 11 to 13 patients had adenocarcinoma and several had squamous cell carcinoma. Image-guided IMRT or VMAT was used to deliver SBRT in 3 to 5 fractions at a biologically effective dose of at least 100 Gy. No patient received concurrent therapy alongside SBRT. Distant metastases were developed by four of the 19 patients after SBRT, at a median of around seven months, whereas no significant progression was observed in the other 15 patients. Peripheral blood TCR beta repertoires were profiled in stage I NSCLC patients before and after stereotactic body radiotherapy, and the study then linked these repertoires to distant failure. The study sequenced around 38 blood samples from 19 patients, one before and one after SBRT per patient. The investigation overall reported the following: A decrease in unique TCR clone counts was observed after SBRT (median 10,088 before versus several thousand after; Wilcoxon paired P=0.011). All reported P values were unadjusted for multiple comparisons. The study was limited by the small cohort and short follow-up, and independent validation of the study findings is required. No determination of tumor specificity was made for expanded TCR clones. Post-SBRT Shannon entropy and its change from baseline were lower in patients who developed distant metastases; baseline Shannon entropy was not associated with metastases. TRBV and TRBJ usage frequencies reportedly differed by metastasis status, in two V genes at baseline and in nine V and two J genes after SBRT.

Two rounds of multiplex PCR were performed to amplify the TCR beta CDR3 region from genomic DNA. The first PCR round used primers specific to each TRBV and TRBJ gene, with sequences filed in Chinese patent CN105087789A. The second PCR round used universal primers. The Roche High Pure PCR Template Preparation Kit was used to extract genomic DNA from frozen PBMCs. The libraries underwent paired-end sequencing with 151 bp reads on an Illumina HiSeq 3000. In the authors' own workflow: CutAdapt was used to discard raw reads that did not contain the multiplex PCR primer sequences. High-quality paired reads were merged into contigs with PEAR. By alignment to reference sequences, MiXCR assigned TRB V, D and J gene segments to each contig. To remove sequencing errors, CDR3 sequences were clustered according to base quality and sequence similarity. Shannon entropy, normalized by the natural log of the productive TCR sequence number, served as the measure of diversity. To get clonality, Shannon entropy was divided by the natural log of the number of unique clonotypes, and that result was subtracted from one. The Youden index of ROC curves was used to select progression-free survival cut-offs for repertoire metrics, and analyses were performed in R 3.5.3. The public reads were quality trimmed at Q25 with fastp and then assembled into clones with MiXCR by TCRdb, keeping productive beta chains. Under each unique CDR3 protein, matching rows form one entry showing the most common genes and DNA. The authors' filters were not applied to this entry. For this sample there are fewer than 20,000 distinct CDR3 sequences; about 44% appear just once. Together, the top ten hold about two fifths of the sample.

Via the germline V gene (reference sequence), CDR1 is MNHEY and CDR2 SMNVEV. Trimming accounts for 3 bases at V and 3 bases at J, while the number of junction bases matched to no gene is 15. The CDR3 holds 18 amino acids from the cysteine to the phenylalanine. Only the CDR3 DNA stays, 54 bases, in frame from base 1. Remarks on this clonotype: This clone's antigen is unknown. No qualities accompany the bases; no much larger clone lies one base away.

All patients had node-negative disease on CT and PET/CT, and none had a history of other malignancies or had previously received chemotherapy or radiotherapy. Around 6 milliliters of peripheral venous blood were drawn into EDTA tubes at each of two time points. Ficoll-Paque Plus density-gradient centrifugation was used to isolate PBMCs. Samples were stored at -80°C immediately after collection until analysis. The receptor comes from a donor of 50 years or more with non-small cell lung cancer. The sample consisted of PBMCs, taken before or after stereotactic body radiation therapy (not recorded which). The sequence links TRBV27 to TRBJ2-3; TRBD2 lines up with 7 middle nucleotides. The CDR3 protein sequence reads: CASSFLGGRGEVTDTQYF. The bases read TGTGCCAGCAGTTTCTTAGGCGGACGGGGGGAAGTGACAGATACGCAGTATTTT.